The 3 T cell receptor beta chains below were found in one sample sequenced in a study of blood T cells in healthy people across ages. A second PCR, run for about 7 to 11 cycles, used a sample-barcoded 5' primer plus a J-beta primer mix. MiXCR, run by TCRdb on the 5' RACE reads, gives a single entry per CDR3 protein. Of approximately 850,000 distinct CDR3 sequences in the sample, about three fifths were seen once. Sequencing was carried out using blood. These receptors were obtained from a man aged 25 to 40 in good health.

The chain is built from TRBV6-6 and TRBJ1-5, with 7 bases fitting TRBD1. The CDR3 runs 15 residues. The germline CDR1 and CDR2 sequences are MNHNY and SVGAGI (reference sequence). Trimming cost V 5 bases and J 5 bases; bases outside gene matches: 9. The DNA of the CDR3 is TGTGCCAGCAGTGACTTCGACAGGGTGGATCAGCCCCAGCATTTT. Translation gives CASSDFDRVDQPQHF.

The chain combines TRBV4-2 with TRBJ1-2, with unresolved D. The CDR3 has 14 residues. The V and J ends lost 1 base and 3 bases respectively, with 9 bases between them. Germline V gene lookup returns CDR1 LGHNA and CDR2 YNFKEQ. The CDR3: CASSQGSQDYGYTF. In DNA, the CDR3 is TGTGCCAGCAGCCAAGGGTCCCAGGACTATGGCTACACCTTC.

The chain joins TRBV20-1 to TRBJ2-6, with D tentatively TRBD1 (6 bases). The length of the CDR3 is 15 residues. Germline V gene data show CDR1 as DFQATT and CDR2 as SNEGSKA (reference sequence). Trimming shortened V by 5 bases and J by 0 bases, and 11 bases separated the two germline ends. CDR3 nucleotide sequence: TGCAGTGCTGGGGACATCTACTCTGGGGCCAACGTCCTGACTTTC. Protein: CSAGDIYSGANVLTF.